This paragraph covers one TCR beta chain sequence. No cognate antigen has been identified for it. Nothing much larger sits one base from this clone, and base qualities are not available. The sample comes from a study of Ad26.COV2.S vaccination and SARS-CoV-2 variants listed by TCRdb under 2021. Broadly, across the study: Donors in the vaccine arm were drawn from COV1001, a phase I-IIa trial of Ad26.COV2.S in healthy adults that was multicentre, randomized, double-blind and placebo-controlled. Ad26.COV2.S was administered intramuscularly at 5 x 10^10 or 1 x 10^11 viral particles, either as a single shot or as two shots given 56 days apart. TCRbeta repertoire sequencing served as the tool for gauging how specific and how broad the SARS-CoV-2-reactive T cell receptors were following Ad26.COV2.S vaccination. The TCR-sequenced set comprised approximately 32 samples: approximately 19 Ad26.COV2.S vaccine recipients, 5 placebo recipients and 8 SARS-CoV-2 convalescent individuals. Trial participants were randomized into five groups of five, in which low-dose or high-dose Ad26.COV2.S was given once or twice, or placebo was given on both occasions. Investigators did not know the trial group allocation while performing experiments and assessing outcomes.

The immunoSEQ Assay was used to sequence TCRbeta CDR3 regions. After extraction, genomic DNA underwent amplification by bias-controlled multiplex PCR, followed by high-throughput sequencing. Per the authors' processing: Collapsing and filtering of sequences were performed to quantify the absolute abundance of each unique TCRbeta CDR3 region. T cell fraction was estimated by normalizing TCRbeta template counts to usable DNA, which was measured by amplifying reference genes present in all nucleated cells. Repertoire TCRs were annotated as SARS-CoV-2-specific when V gene, CDR3 amino acid sequence and J gene were exactly matched to a known reactive TCR set. The reference SARS-CoV-2 TCR set was derived from MIRA and filtered for enrichment in COVID-19-positive ImmuneCODE repertoires, a step that removed public or cross-reactive TCRs. Drawing on the MIRA antigens, annotated TCRs were analysed further at the level of specific ORF or position within ORF. Depth was the summed frequency of annotated unique rearrangements, while breadth was defined as annotated unique rearrangements over total unique productive rearrangements. TCR breadth was compared between groups using two-sided Wilcoxon rank-sum tests. Entries here come from immuneACCESS through TCRdb and include only in-frame sequences with V and J called. Some clones fail to appear in such tables; in the studies checked, an unresolved V gene covers under half of the shortfall, and the cause of the remainder is unknown. For V, J and clone size, that table is used; D and trimming come from the DNA. The sample table holds roughly 380,000 clones, of which around 84% were seen once. Of the sample, 3.3% is held by the ten largest clones.

The research as a whole found: Vaccine and placebo recipients had comparable non-spike TCR breadth, which fits with the vaccine containing only spike. Spike-specific TCR breadth was higher in Ad26.COV2.S recipients than in placebo recipients (P = 0.0014). After vaccination, substantial breadth of spike-specific CD8+ and CD4+ T cell responses was reported. The authors noted that total T cell responses may have been underestimated by the TCR breadth and depth analyses. The study was not powered to compare responses between vaccine doses or regimens.

The treatment or condition label here, explained by the study, means: around 19 received Ad26.COV2.S at low or high dose, single or two shots; several received placebo; per-sample allocation not given. Repertoires of vaccine and placebo recipients were sequenced from samples taken on day 63 after the first injection. Between 29 July and 7 August 2020, Cohort 1b enrolled some 25 adults aged 18-55 years at one site in Boston, USA. Ad26.COV2.S was a replication-incompetent adenovirus type 26 vector expressing a prefusion-stabilized SARS-CoV-2 spike protein from the original Wuhan strain. CDR1 and CDR2, looked up from the germline V gene, are SGHRS and YFSETQ. The CDR3 runs 16 residues from the cysteine to the phenylalanine. Only the CDR3 DNA stays, 48 bases, in frame from base 1. Trimming removed 0 bases from V and 5 bases from J, leaving 14 bases between the germline ends.

The sequence links TRBV5-1 to TRBJ1-4; the D segment could be TRBD1, given 5 matching bases. The clonotype originates from a person between 18 and 60 years old who received the Ad26.COV2.S COVID-19 vaccine or a placebo. The starting material was peripheral blood, obtained in a trial of Ad26.COV2.S vaccine versus placebo. The CDR3 reads as follows: CASSLGSSRVNEKLFF. The nucleotides read TGCGCCAGCAGCTTGGGATCCTCCAGGGTGAATGAAAAACTGTTTTTT.